Listed here are 9 T cell receptor beta chains from one sample, sequenced in a study of T-cell memory formation after mild COVID-19. A single record per CDR3 protein comes from TCRdb applying MiXCR to the 5' RACE reads. The table includes 550,000 to 600,000 distinct CDR3 sequences, 17% detected once. The source material was PBMCs or a T cell subset sorted from them (not recorded which). Every receptor here comes from an adult woman who had mild COVID-19 (a few samples of this study predate the infection). Cell type and time point are not known.

The genes are TRBV7-9 and TRBJ2-3, with 8 bases fitting TRBD2. The ends lost 7 bases at V and 2 bases at J; junction bases unmatched: 11. The CDR3 has 16 residues. Per the germline V gene, CDR1 is SEHNR and CDR2 is FQNEAQ (reference sequence). CDR3 DNA: TGTGCCAGCACAAAACCCCTAGCGGGTTTCACAGATACGCAGTATTTT. Translating it yields CASTKPLAGFTDTQYF.

This chain joins TRBV5-5 and TRBJ1-4, with D possibly TRBD1 on 5 matching bases. Germline V gene sequence: CDR1 SGHKS, CDR2 YYEKEE (reference sequence). This CDR3 contains 14 residues. Trimming left V 5 bases short and J 7 bases short, with 15 bases between. The CDR3 coding sequence is TGTGCCAGCAGACTTCAGGGAGCAAGTGAAAAACTGTTTTTT. It codes for CASRLQGASEKLFF.

The chain uses TRBV3-1 and TRBJ2-3, with 9 nucleotides matching TRBD2. Germline V gene lookup returns CDR1 LGHDT and CDR2 YNNKEL (reference sequence). With 1 base clipped from V and 1 base from J, the junction kept 6 bases outside the gene matches. This CDR3 contains 17 residues. The CDR3 spells CASSQGWRTSGTDTQYF. In nucleotides, the CDR3 is TGTGCCAGCAGCCAAGGCTGGAGGACTAGCGGCACAGATACGCAGTATTTT.

This clonotype occurred many times. J is TRBJ2-7 and V is TRBV12-3 or TRBV12-4; 7 bases match TRBD2. The CDR3 covers 14 residues. Trimming cost V 1 base and J 4 bases; bases outside gene matches: 4. The CDR3 coding sequence is TGTGCCAGCAGTTTAGGGCTAGCGGCTTACGAGCAGTACTTC. Protein sequence: CASSLGLAAYEQYF.

This chain links TRBV9 with TRBJ2-3; TRBD2 might be the D (6 bases). V lost 4 bases to trimming and J lost 1 base, with 16 bases between them. The CDR3 consists of 16 residues. The germline CDR1 and CDR2 sequences are SGDLS and YYNGEE. The CDR3 loop reads CASSPGTSIRTDTQYF. The CDR3 DNA sequence: TGTGCCAGCAGCCCCGGGACTTCCATCCGCACAGATACGCAGTATTTT.

V gene TRBV3-1 combines with J gene TRBJ2-7; D unresolved. Deletions cut 1 base from V and 6 bases from J, with 13 bases between. The CDR3 sequence is 14 residues long. Germline-derived CDR1 and CDR2 are LGHDT and YNNKEL (reference sequence). CDR3 nucleotides: TGTGCCAGCAGCCAAGGCCCCGTCGTGGGCGAGCAGTACTTC. It yields the protein CASSQGPVVGEQYF.

The genes are TRBV11-1 and TRBJ2-7, with 8 bases identical to TRBD2. The CDR3 runs 15 residues. Germline-derived CDR1 and CDR2 are SGHAT and FQDESV (reference sequence). The V gene end was trimmed by 1 base and the J gene end by 0 bases; junction bases not matched to a gene: 2. CDR3 amino acids: CASSLESGSSYEQYF. Written as DNA, the CDR3 is TGTGCCAGCAGCTTAGAGAGCGGGAGCTCCTACGAGCAGTACTTC.

The chain links TRBV2 to TRBJ2-5, with D perhaps assigned TRBD1 or TRBD2 (5 bases each). Germline V gene lookup returns CDR1 SNHLY and CDR2 FYNNEI. The CDR3 extends over 13 amino acids. Deletions cut 7 bases from V and 0 bases from J, with 9 bases between. The DNA for the CDR3 is TGTGCCAGCAACCGGGGCAACCAAGAGACCCAGTACTTC. This encodes CASNRGNQETQYF.

Written as DNA, the CDR3 is TGTGCCAGCAGCTCAAAGTCTCGACTAGCGGAGGATACGCAGTATTTT. Its translation is CASSSKSRLAEDTQYF. This chain joins TRBV7-2 and TRBJ2-3; 9 bases are shared with TRBD2. V lost 4 bases to trimming and J lost 6 bases; unmatched junction nucleotides: 11. CDR1 SGHTA and CDR2 FQGNSA come from the germline V gene. This CDR3 region has 16 residues. The whole variable domain, remainder taken from reference TRBV7-2 and TRBJ2-3, is GAGVSQSPSNKVTEKGKDVELRCDPISGHTALYWYRQSLGQGLEFLIYFQGNSAPDKSGLPSDRFSAERTGGSVSTLTIQRTQQEDSAVYLCASSSKSRLAEDTQYFGPGTRLTVL.